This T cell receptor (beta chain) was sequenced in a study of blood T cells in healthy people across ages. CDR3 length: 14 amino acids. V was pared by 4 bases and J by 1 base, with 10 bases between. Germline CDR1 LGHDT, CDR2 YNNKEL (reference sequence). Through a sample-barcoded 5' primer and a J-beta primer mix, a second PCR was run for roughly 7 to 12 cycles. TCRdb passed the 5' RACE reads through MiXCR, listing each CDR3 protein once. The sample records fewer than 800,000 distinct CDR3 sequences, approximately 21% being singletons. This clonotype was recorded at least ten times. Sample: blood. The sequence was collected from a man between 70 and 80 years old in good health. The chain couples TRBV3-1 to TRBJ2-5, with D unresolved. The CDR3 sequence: CASSPAGVQETQYF. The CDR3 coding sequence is TGTGCCAGCAGCCCCGCAGGAGTCCAAGAGACCCAGTACTTC.